This T cell receptor beta chain originates from a study of cytomegalovirus exposure and HLA in healthy donors (TCRdb year 2017). Regarding the study in general: An earlier analysis of several hundred of the donors reported about 250 Gb of sequence data and some 120 million unique TCR beta sequences from about 180 million T cells. Four or five DR-DQ haplotypes were treated as single units for association and clustering because of strong linkage in the cohort. Alongside the repertoire data, information on donor age, sex, ethnicity and CMV serostatus was compiled. Among around 400 genotyped donors of the cohort, an average of around 250,000 unique TCR beta nucleotide sequences was sequenced per donor, of which roughly 18% were non-productive. Typing coverage differed by locus: A, B, C, DRB1 and DQB1 were typed in roughly 620-640 donors, DQA1 in 522, DPA1 in 606, and DPB1 in around 490. Class I and class II HLA loci were covered by the typing at four-digit resolution. High-throughput TCR immunosequencing, statistical association of individual TCRs with disease status, and machine learning were combined to predict cytomegalovirus infection status. In the later analysis, no new phenotypic data were used to find candidate immune exposures; instead, reliance was placed on TCR beta sequences and their occurrence across donors. An early release that covered roughly 600 HLA-typed donors contained about 300 gigabases of sequencing data and some 87 million unique TCR sequences. To decide whether each TCR beta V gene segment behaved as functional or pseudogenic, an earlier analysis of some 580 of the donors relied on high-throughput TCR beta sequencing. The T cell repertoires of around 730 subjects were profiled by immunosequencing and related to cytomegalovirus serostatus. The study was designed to test whether signatures of past pathogen exposure could be identified by cataloging public T cell receptors. To study patterns of TCR occurrence, a later analysis re-analyzed previously published TCR beta repertoires from around 660 donors and added high-resolution HLA genotyping. Every discovery cohort repertoire had been produced on one sequencing platform. Besides the first cohort of 666 subjects, a separate validation cohort made up of 120 different subjects was used. A later genetic analysis took genome-wide SNP genotypes for about 65% of the roughly 670 donors and used that subset as a discovery cohort. Of the approximately 400 genotyped donors, 65% to 90% were placed in the genetic ancestry cluster associated with self-reported Caucasian donors. Paper-wide results and their limitations: The classifier was reported to diagnose cytomegalovirus status with high specificity and sensitivity in both the original and validation cohorts. Presence/absence analyses assumed roughly uniform sequencing depth across donors, an assumption that may not hold. The study listed approximately 150 TCR beta chains as associated with cytomegalovirus. Because counts were too low, roughly 17 rarely observed V segments, including chromosome 9 orphons, were left out of the earlier analysis of approximately 580 of the donors. A cluster of highly shared sequence variants was judged likely to represent a technical artifact of the sequencing pipeline. A later analysis found that HLA-associated TCR beta chains were more clonally expanded and had lower generation probabilities than equally common non-associated chains. For the cohort, immune exposure information was limited to CMV serostatus. The 87-base-pair reads could not distinguish some IMGT-functional V segments, including TRBV6-2 and TRBV6-3, so those segments were excluded. A later analysis reported that several top co-occurrence clusters appeared linked to parvovirus B19, influenza, CMV and Epstein-Barr virus. HLA typing was unavailable for some donors at each locus, so association tests used only the typed subset. Correlated functional status among segregating V segments might be attributable to linkage disequilibrium, but an unknown experimental factor could not be ruled out. Most TCR sequences were seen in very few donors, while some public TCRs were found in many individuals. Broadly in line with IMGT annotations, most TCR beta V segments showed up in productive rearrangements about 87% or about 30% of the time in an earlier analysis of about 500 of the donors. The authors suggested that the approach could potentially be generalized to other disease states and immunological phenotypes. A few of the identified cytomegalovirus-associated TCR beta chains were confirmed in vitro to be specific for cytomegalovirus antigens. An association between a missense DCLRE1C variant and V-gene and J-gene trimming of TCR beta chains was found in a later genetic analysis and replicated in an independent cohort. The cohort was sequenced for TCR beta chains only, and without alpha or paired-chain data the features that could be detected were limited. When HLA alleles, especially DR and DQ, strongly co-occurred, TCR associations were difficult to assign to individual alleles. According to a later genetic analysis, donors in an Asian-associated ancestry cluster had fewer N-insertions in productive TCRs than the approximately 670-donor mean. According to a later analysis, TCR association rates differed among HLA loci, with DRB1 alleles showing the most associated TCRs and HLA-C alleles showing the fewest. A further reported finding was that TCR beta sequences accurately predicted the HLA-A and HLA-B alleles for most subjects in the first cohort. In a later analysis, most CMV-associated TCR beta chains were found to appear HLA-restricted, with HLA associations seemingly driven largely by CMV exposure. A later analysis associated some 17,000 TCR beta sequences with specific HLA alleles at a false discovery rate of 0.05.

This clone was counted between two and nine times. Its recognized antigen is unknown. The record has no base qualities; no much larger clone is one base away. The library was generated by the immunoSEQ multiplex PCR assay. For the multiplex PCR, a mixture combining 60 forward primers for TCR Vbeta segments and 13 reverse primers for TCR Jbeta segments was used. The CDR3 region of rearranged TCR beta genes was amplified from genomic DNA with a multiplex PCR assay. Amplified TCR beta libraries were sequenced as 87-base-pair reads on the Illumina HiSeq System. On the study's bioinformatics: Across the 640 or so repertoires, a later analysis counted 60 million to 90 million unique TCR beta chains, approximately 12 million of which were shared by at least two donors. A nearest-neighbor algorithm error-corrected the raw reads and collapsed the reads into unique sequences, merging closely related sequences to remove PCR and sequencing errors. Alignment of CDR3 sequences to IMGT reference sequences was used to assign V, D and J gene segments. For a sequence to be retained, at least a six-nucleotide match to both a V gene segment and a J gene segment was required. Rearrangements were called productive when the CDR3 lacked stop codons and stayed in frame with V and J; all others were non-productive. Following IMGT convention, CDR3 was defined as the stretch from the second conserved V-encoded cysteine to the conserved J-encoded phenylalanine. In an earlier analysis of more than 550 of the donors, sequences lacking an unambiguous match to a single V gene segment were excluded. In an earlier analysis of a few hundred of the donors, a V segment was called functional when productive rearrangements were above 56.7%, and segregating when the standard deviation between donors exceeded 5%. To diagnose cytomegalovirus status from the catalog of TCR beta chain sequences, a statistical classification framework was built. V and J gene assignment, in a later analysis, came from comparing TCR nucleotide sequences with IMGT/GENE-DB human TR gene sequences. A later analysis assigned CDR3 sequences and most-parsimonious VDJ recombination scenarios with the TCRdist pipeline. A later analysis defined each TCR beta chain by its CDR3 amino acid sequence plus V-gene family, and excluded reads lacking a unique V-gene family. To address suspected cross-contamination and a sequencing artifact, a later analysis removed roughly 640 highly shared, low-generation-probability nucleotide sequences. For each public chain, a later analysis derived a clonal expansion index from normalized ranks of inferred template counts within each repertoire. A later analysis computed generation probabilities with a VDJ recombination model fitted to out-of-frame rearrangements, and checked the results against IGoR. In a later analysis, hypergeometric tests were used to score TCR-TCR, TCR-HLA and TCR-CMV co-occurrence, with a repertoire-size bias correction applied to TCR pairs. In a later analysis, false discovery rates were estimated by permuting HLA or CMV assignments 20 times. In a later analysis, co-occurring TCRs were grouped using DBSCAN, and TCRdist sequence similarity was added for clustering within HLA-allele-positive subsets. Repertoires with fewer than 30,000 or more than 120,000 public chains, plus five repertoires with anomalous nucleotide sharing, were excluded from co-occurrence clustering. TCRdb obtained this table from immuneACCESS and retained in-frame rearrangements with V and J assigned. These tables miss some clones; where compared with another copy, unresolved V genes account for less than half of the shortfall, and the remainder is unexplained. The V and J calls and clone size are taken from that table; D and trimming were inferred from the DNA. The sample yields more than 85,000 clones; around 86% were counted once. The biggest ten clones account for roughly 2% of the sample.

The germline V gene provides CDR1 SGHTA and CDR2 FQGTGA. Including cysteine and phenylalanine, the CDR3 has 17 amino acids. Only the CDR3 part of the read is kept: 51 bases, read in frame from the first base. The trim is 8 bases for V and 2 bases for J, with a gap of 22 bases between the germline ends. The cohort consisted of 670 or so healthy bone marrow donors. At the time of sampling, all cohort members were nominally healthy, though unrecorded immune exposures were likely present. The donor was CMV seronegative and was included in the group of a few hundred seronegative cohort members. A peripheral blood sample was collected from each donor, and TCR beta sequencing was performed on peripheral blood mononuclear cells. Genomic DNA was extracted from the blood cell samples with the Qiagen DNeasy Blood Extraction Kit.

This chain is built from TRBV7-3 and TRBJ1-5; possibly the D gene is TRBD1, per 5 matching bases. Sequenced sample: PBMCs. The clonotype comes from a woman in her 30s in good health and CMV-seronegative. The CDR3 reads CASVGLSVGGCNQPQHF. The sequenced DNA: TGTGCCAGCGTCGGTTTAAGTGTCGGGGGTTGCAATCAGCCCCAGCATTTT.